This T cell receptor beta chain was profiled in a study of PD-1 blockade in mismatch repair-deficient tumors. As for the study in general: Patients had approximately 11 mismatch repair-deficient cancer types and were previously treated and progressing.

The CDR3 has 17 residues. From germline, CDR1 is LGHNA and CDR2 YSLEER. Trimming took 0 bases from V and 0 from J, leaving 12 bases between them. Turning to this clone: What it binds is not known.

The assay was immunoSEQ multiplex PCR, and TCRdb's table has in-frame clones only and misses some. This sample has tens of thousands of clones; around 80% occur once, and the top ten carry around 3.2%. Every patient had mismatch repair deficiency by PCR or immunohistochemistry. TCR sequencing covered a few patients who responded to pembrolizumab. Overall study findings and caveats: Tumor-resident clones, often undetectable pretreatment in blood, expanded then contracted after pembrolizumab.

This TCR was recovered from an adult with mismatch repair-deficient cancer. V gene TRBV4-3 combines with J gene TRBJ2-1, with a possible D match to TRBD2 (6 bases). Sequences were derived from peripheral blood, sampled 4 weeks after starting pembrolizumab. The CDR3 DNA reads TGCGCCAGCAGCCAAGATAGGGTTAGCGGCTCCTACAATGAGCAGTTCTTC. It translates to CASSQDRVSGSYNEQFF.